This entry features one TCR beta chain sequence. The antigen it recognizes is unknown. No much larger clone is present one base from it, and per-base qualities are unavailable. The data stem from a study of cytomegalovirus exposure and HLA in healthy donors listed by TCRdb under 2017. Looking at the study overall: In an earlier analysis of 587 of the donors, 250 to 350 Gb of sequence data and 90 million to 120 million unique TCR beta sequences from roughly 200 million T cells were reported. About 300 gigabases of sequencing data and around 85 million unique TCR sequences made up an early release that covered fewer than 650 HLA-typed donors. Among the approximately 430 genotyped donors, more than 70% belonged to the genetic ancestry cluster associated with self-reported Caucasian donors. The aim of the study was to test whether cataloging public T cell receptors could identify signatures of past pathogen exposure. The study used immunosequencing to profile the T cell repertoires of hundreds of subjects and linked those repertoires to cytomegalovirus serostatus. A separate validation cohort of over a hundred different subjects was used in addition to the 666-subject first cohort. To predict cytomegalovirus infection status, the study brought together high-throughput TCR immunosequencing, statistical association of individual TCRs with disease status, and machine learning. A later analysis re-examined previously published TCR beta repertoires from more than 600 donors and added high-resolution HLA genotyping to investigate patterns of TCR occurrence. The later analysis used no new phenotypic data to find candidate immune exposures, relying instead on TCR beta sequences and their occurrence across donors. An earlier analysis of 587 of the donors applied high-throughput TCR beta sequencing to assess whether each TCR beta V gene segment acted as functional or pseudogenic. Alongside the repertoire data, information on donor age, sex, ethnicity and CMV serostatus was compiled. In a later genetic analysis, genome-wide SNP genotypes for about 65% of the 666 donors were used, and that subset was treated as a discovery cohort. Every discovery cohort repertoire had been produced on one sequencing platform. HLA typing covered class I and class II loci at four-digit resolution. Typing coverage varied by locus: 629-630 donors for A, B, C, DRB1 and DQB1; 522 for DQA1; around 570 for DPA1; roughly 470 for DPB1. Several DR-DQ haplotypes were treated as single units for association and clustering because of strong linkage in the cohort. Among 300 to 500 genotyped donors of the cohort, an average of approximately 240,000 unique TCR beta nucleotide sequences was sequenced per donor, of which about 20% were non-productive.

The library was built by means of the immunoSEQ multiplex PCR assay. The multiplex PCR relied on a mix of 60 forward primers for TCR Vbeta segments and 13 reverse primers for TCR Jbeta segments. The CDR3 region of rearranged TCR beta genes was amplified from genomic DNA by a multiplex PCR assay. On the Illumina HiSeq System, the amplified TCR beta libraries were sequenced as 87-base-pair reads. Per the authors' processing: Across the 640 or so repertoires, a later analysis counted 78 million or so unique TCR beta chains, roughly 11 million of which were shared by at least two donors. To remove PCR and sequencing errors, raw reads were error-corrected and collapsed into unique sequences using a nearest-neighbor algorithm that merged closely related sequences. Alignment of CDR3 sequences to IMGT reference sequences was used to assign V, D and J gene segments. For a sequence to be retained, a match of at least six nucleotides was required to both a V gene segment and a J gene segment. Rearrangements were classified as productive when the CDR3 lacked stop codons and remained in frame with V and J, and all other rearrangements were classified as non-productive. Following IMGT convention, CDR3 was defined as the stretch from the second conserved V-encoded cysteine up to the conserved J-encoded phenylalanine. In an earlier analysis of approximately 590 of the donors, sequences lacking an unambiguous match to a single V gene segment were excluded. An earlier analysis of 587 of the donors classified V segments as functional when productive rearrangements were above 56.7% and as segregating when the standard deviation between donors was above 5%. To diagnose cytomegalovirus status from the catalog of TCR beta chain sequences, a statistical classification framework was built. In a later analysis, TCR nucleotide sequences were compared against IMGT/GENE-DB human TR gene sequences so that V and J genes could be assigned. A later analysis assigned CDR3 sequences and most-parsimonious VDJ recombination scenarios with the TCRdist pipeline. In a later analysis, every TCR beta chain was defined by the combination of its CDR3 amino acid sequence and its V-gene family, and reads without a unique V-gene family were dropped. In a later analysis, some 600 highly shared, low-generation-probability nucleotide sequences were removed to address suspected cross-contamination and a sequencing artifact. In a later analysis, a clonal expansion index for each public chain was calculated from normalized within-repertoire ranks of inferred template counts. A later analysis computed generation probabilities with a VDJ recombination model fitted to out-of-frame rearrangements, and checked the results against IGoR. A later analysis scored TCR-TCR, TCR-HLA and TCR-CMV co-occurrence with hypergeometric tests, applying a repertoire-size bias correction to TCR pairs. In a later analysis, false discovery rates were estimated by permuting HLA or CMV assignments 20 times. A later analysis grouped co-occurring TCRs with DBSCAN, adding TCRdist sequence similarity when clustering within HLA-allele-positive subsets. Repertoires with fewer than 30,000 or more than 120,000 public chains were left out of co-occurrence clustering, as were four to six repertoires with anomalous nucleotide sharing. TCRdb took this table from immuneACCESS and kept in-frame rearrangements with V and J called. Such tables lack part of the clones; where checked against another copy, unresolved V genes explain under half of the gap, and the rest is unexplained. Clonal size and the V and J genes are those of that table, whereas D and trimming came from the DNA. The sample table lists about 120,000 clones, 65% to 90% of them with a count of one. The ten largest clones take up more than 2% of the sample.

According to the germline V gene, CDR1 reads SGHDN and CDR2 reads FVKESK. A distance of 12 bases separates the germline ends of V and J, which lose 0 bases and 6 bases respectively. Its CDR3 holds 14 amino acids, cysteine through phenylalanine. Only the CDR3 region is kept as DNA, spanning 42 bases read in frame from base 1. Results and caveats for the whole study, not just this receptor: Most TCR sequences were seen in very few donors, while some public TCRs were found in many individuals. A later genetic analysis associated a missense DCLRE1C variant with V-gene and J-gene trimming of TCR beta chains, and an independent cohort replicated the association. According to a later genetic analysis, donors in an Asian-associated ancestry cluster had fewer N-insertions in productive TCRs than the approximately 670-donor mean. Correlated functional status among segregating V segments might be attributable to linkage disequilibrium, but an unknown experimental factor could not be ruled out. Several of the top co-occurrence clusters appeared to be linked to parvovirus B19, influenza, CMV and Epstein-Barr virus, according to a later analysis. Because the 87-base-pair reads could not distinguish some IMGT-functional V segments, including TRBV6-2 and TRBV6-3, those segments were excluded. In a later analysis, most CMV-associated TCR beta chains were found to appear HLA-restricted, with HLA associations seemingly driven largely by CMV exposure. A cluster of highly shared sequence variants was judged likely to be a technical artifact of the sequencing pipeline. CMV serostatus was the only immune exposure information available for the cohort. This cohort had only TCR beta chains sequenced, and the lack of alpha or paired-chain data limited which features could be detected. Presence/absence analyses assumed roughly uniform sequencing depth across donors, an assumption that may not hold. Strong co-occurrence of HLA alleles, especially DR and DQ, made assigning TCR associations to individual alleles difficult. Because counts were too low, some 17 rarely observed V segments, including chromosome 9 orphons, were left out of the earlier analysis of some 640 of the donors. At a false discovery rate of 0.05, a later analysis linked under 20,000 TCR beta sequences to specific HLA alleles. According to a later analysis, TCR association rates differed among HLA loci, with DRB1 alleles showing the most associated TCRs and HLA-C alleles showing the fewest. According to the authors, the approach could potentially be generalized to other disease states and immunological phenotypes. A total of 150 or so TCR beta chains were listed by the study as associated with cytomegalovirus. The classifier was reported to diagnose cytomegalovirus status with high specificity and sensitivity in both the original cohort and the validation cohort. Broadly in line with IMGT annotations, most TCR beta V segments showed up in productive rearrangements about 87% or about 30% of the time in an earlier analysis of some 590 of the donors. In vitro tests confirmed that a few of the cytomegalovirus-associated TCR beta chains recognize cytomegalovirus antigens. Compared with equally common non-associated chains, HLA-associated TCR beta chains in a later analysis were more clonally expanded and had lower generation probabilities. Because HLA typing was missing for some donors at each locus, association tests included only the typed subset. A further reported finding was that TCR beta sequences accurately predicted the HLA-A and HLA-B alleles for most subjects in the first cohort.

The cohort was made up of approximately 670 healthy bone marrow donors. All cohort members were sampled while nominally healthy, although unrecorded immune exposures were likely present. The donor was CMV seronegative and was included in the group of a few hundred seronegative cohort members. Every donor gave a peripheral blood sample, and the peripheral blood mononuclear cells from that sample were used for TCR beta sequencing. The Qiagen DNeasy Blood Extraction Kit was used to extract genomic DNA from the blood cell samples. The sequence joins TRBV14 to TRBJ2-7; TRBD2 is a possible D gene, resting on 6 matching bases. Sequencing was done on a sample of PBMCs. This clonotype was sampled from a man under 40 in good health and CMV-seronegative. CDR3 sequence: CASSQDGGSPEQYF. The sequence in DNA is TGTGCCAGCAGCCAAGACGGAGGGTCTCCCGAGCAGTACTTC.